This TCR beta chain is drawn from a study of blood T cell repertoires in COVID-19. As for the study in general: Sites across the United States, Italy and Spain contributed samples from acute and convalescent COVID-19. From T cells, B-cell-depleted T cells, or PBMCs came the material, which was cDNA or gDNA.

In the source study's methods: By means of reference gene primer amplification, nucleated cell counts were estimated. Clones were read by immunoSEQ multiplex PCR, and TCRdb kept only the in-frame ones, dropping some. That table is the source of V, J and clone size, and D and trimming were worked out from the DNA. The sample lists roughly 120,000 clones, less than 85% occurring once. There are 13 residues in the CDR3. J lost 5 bases, V lost 8 bases, and 9 bases had no gene match. Germline V gene lookup returns CDR1 MNHEY and CDR2 SVGAGI. Sequenced material: peripheral blood. The receptor was isolated from a human donor in a cohort sampled during active COVID-19. V is TRBV6-5 and J is TRBJ2-7; TRBD1 aligns across 7 bases. The chain's CDR3 is CASGGDRDNEQYF. CDR3 coding DNA: TGTGCCAGCGGGGGAGACAGGGACAACGAGCAGTACTTC.